Presented here are 19 T cell receptor beta chains from one specimen sequenced in a study of cytomegalovirus exposure and HLA in healthy donors. The method was immunoSEQ multiplex PCR; TCRdb's version includes in-frame clones alone and lacks a portion of them. This table has 55,000 to 70,000 clones, around nine tenths appearing once. The sequenced sample consisted of PBMCs. The receptors were sampled from a woman in her 30s in good health and CMV-seronegative.

The rearrangement links TRBV5-4 to TRBJ2-5; 7 positions match TRBD2. This CDR3 is 13 amino acids long. CDR1 SGHNT and CDR2 YYREEE come from the germline V gene (reference sequence). The J segment lost 5 bases and the V segment lost 5 bases, leaving 6 bases of the junction unmatched. The CDR3 DNA follows: TGTGCCAGCAGTGGACTAGTAGGGGAGACCCAGTACTTC. The encoded protein is CASSGLVGETQYF. Looking up the rest from reference TRBV5-4 and TRBJ2-5 gives the full variable domain: ETGVTQSPTHLIKTRGQQVTLRCSSQSGHNTVSWYQQALGQGPQFIFQYYREEENGRGNFPPRFSGLQFPNYSSELNVNALELDDSALYLCASSGLVGETQYFGPGTRLLVL.

The CDR3 DNA reads TGTGCCTGGAGTGGTCTAGCGAGCATCGAGCAGTACTTC. This sequence encodes CAWSGLASIEQYF. V usage is TRBV30 and J usage is TRBJ2-7; a weak D match, TRBD2 (6 bases). V lost 1 base and J 6 bases, leaving 13 bases between the germline ends. There are 13 residues in the CDR3. CDR1 GTSNPN and CDR2 SVGIG come from the germline V gene (reference sequence).

V is TRBV7-9 and J is TRBJ2-5, with D perhaps TRBD1 (6 bases). Germline loops: CDR1 SEHNR, CDR2 FQNEAQ (reference sequence). This CDR3 contains 12 residues. V lost 8 bases to trimming and J lost 3 bases, with 10 bases between them. CDR3 DNA sequence: TGTGCCAGCGCCCGACAGGAAGAGACCCAGTACTTC. Translated: CASARQEETQYF. The full variable domain, rest sourced from reference TRBV7-9 and TRBJ2-5, is DTGVSQNPRHKITKRGQNVTFRCDPISEHNRLYWYRQTLGQGPEFLTYFQNEAQLEKSRLLSDRFSAERPKGSFSTLEIQRTEQGDSAMYLCASARQEETQYFGPGTRLLVL.

This chain joins TRBV7-9 and TRBJ2-1, with TRBD2 identical over 12 bases. Germline V CDR1 and CDR2: SEHNR, FQNEAQ (reference sequence). This CDR3 has 15 amino acids. Germline trimming cut 6 bases from V and 10 bases from J; bases unmatched to any gene: 10. The CDR3 here is CASSSALAGGGEQFF. The CDR3 nucleotides read TGTGCCAGCAGTTCGGCGCTAGCGGGAGGGGGGGAGCAGTTCTTC.

This chain joins TRBV7-2 and TRBJ2-1; weak D call: TRBD2 (6 bases). V gave up 5 bases and J gave up 10 bases, with 15 bases separating them. The CDR3 runs to 13 residues. In germline, CDR1 is SGHTA, CDR2 FQGNSA. CDR3 sequence reads: CASSRGGIGEQFF. DNA for the CDR3: TGTGCCAGCAGCCGCGGCGGGATTGGGGAGCAGTTCTTC.

The chain's CDR3 is CASSERGEAGELFF. Written as DNA, the CDR3 is TGTGCCAGCAGTGAACGAGGGGAGGCCGGGGAGCTGTTTTTT. The chain is built from TRBV6-1 and TRBJ2-2; D is possibly TRBD2 (6 bases). This CDR3 is built from 14 residues. The V end was cut by 2 bases, the J end by 6 bases, with 10 bases between. Per the germline V gene, CDR1 is MNHNS and CDR2 is SASEGT.

This clone showed up just once. V and J are TRBV5-1 and TRBJ1-2; TRBD1 might be the D (6 bases). This CDR3 has 15 amino acids. Germline V CDR1 and CDR2: SGHRS, YFSETQ. Trimming cost V 0 bases and J 4 bases, with 13 bases left between them. CDR3 DNA sequence: TGCGCCAGCAGCTTGGAGGGGGGGTCGAGCTATGGCTACACCTTC. Translated: CASSLEGGSSYGYTF.

This chain links TRBV5-8 with TRBJ2-7; no clear D. V was clipped by 4 bases and J by 0 bases, with 8 bases between them. This CDR3 region has 13 residues. Germline assignment: CDR1 SGHTS and CDR2 YDEGEE. CDR3 sequence (DNA): TGTGCCAGCAGCCCTCCTAACTCCTACGAGCAGTACTTC. It codes for CASSPPNSYEQYF.

The chain uses TRBV5-1 and TRBJ2-7, with 10 bases aligning to TRBD2. With 0 bases clipped from V and 3 bases from J, the junction kept 3 bases outside the gene matches. CDR3 length: 15 amino acids. Germline lookup yields CDR1 SGHRS and CDR2 YFSETQ. CDR3 amino acids: CASSLALAGDYEQYF. CDR3 sequence (DNA): TGCGCCAGCAGCTTGGCTCTAGCGGGGGACTACGAGCAGTACTTC.

This clone has a single count. This chain connects TRBV9 to TRBJ1-5; TRBD1 might be the D (5 bases). Germline-derived CDR1 and CDR2 are SGDLS and YYNGEE. CDR3 length: 14 residues. Deletions cut 4 bases from V and 3 bases from J, with 11 bases between. CDR3 loop: CASSQWGDNQPQHF. The CDR3, as DNA: TGTGCCAGCAGCCAATGGGGGGACAATCAGCCCCAGCATTTT.

The V gene is TRBV28, the J gene TRBJ2-7; 10 nucleotides align to TRBD1. The V segment lost 5 bases and the J segment 5 bases; nucleotides outside the gene matches: 9. Germline CDR1 reads MDHEN; CDR2 reads SYDVKM. The CDR3 has 15 residues. DNA of the CDR3: TGTGCCAGCAGTCTCTCGGGACAGGGGAGAGACGAGCAGTACTTC. It specifies CASSLSGQGRDEQYF.

The V call is TRBV7-2, the J call TRBJ2-5, with TRBD2 matching over 13 bases. Germline CDR1 reads SGHTA; CDR2 reads FQGNSA. V gave up 8 bases and J gave up 2 bases; unmatched junction bases: 2. CDR3 length: 14 residues. The CDR3 protein is CASSGLAGQETQYF. For the CDR3, the DNA is TGTGCCAGCTCGGGACTAGCGGGACAAGAGACCCAGTACTTC. The full variable domain, with the rest looked up from reference TRBV7-2 and TRBJ2-5, is GAGVSQSPSNKVTEKGKDVELRCDPISGHTALYWYRQSLGQGLEFLIYFQGNSAPDKSGLPSDRFSAERTGGSVSTLTIQRTQQEDSAVYLCASSGLAGQETQYFGPGTRLLVL.

This chain uses TRBV29-1 with TRBJ2-1; 7 bases line up with TRBD2. The J segment lost 6 bases and the V segment lost 8 bases, leaving 13 bases of the junction unmatched. The CDR3 consists of 14 residues. The germline V gene encodes CDR1 SQVTM and CDR2 ANQGSEA. CDR3 coding DNA: TGCAGCACAGAACCTAATACGGGGGGCAATGAGCAGTTCTTC. Its translation: CSTEPNTGGNEQFF.

The chain employs TRBV5-8 and TRBJ2-1; 10 bases map to TRBD2. The CDR3 consists of 17 residues. Germline trimming cut 3 bases from V and 8 bases from J; bases unmatched to any gene: 14. Germline V gives CDR1 SGHTS, CDR2 YDEGEE. The CDR3 DNA sequence: TGTGCCAGCAGCTACGCCTTGGGAGCGGGAGGGAACGATGAGCAGTTCTTC. The encoded protein is CASSYALGAGGNDEQFF.

The chain couples TRBV30 to TRBJ2-3, with no clear D. The CDR3 has 13 residues. Per germline, CDR1 GTSNPN and CDR2 SVGIG (reference sequence). Trimming shortened V by 0 bases and J by 3 bases, and 7 bases separated the two germline ends. CDR3 coding DNA: TGTGCCTGGAGTGTTCTTCGGACAGATACGCAGTATTTT. As protein: CAWSVLRTDTQYF.

The chain couples TRBV6-1 to TRBJ1-4; D gene ambiguous. V was pared by 2 bases and J by 8 bases, with 9 bases between. CDR1 MNHNS and CDR2 SASEGT come from the germline V gene. The CDR3 extends over 13 amino acids. CDR3: CASSETGYEKLFF. DNA of the CDR3: TGTGCCAGCAGTGAAACCGGGTACGAAAAACTGTTTTTT.

The rearrangement joins TRBV19 to TRBJ2-1, with TRBD2 matching over 10 bases. The CDR3 is made up of 18 amino acids. The germline V gene encodes CDR1 LNHDA and CDR2 SQIVND (reference sequence). The V and J ends lost 4 bases and 0 bases, in that order; junction bases with no gene match: 9. The CDR3: CASSKGLAGALSYNEQFF. CDR3 DNA: TGTGCCAGTAGTAAAGGGCTAGCGGGGGCCCTCTCCTACAATGAGCAGTTCTTC.

The V and J genes are TRBV7-9 and TRBJ2-3; no clear D gene. The germline CDR1 and CDR2 sequences are SEHNR and FQNEAQ (reference sequence). This CDR3 is 12 amino acids long. Trimming cost V 1 base and J 8 bases, with 7 bases left between them. The CDR3 DNA reads TGTGCCAGCAGCTTAGAAGGCGGTACGCAGTATTTT. Translation gives CASSLEGGTQYF.

This rearrangement joins TRBV9 to TRBJ2-1; 7 bases line up with TRBD1. CDR3 size: 15 residues. CDR1 is SGDLS, CDR2 YYNGEE, per germline. After removal of 3 bases from V and 7 bases from J, the junction contained 10 bases not matched to a gene. DNA of the CDR3: TGTGCCAGCAGCGCCGTTGACAGGGTAGGTAATGAGCAGTTCTTC. Translating it yields CASSAVDRVGNEQFF.